This TCR beta chain derives from a study of PD-1 blockade in classical Hodgkin lymphoma. In every patient, relapse followed autologous stem cell transplantation, while exposure to brentuximab vedotin differed. The CDR3 is 13 amino acids. V dropped 4 bases and J dropped 5 bases, with 12 bases sitting between them. Germline V lookup: CDR1 SEHNR, CDR2 FQNEAQ (reference sequence). Sequencing used immunoSEQ multiplex PCR; TCRdb keeps in-frame clones, though not all of them. The table has about 46,000 clones, about 73% seen once; the top ten hold approximately 10%. V and J are TRBV7-9 and TRBJ2-7; tentatively, D is TRBD1 or TRBD2 (5 bases each). The TCR originated in a human donor with classical Hodgkin lymphoma. Sequencing was performed on peripheral blood mononuclear cells (PBMCs), taken at baseline. CDR3 DNA sequence: TGTGCCAGCAGCTCGGGGCTCGGGGACGAGCAGTACTTC. Encoded protein: CASSSGLGDEQYF.